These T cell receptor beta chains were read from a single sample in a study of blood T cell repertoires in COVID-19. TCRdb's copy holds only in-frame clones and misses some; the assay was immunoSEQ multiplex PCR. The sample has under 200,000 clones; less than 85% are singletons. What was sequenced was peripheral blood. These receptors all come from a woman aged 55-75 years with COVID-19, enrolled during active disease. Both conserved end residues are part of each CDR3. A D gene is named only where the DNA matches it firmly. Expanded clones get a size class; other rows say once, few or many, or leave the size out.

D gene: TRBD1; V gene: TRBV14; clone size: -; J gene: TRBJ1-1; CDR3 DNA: TGTGCCAGCAGCGTCCGGACAGGGGCGACTAACACTGAAGCTTTCTTT; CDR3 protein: CASSVRTGATNTEAFF
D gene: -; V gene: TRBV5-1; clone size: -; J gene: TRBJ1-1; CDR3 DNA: TGCGCCAGCAGCTTGACACCGGGGGCTGAAGCTTTCTTT; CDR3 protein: CASSLTPGAEAFF
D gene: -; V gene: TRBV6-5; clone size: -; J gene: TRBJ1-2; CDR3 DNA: TGTGCCAGCAATTTATATCTCTACTACACCTTC; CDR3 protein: CASNLYLYYTF
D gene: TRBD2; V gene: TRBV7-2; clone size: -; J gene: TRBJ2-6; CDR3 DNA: TGTGCCAGCAGCTTACGGGGAGGGGTCGTAACAGGGGCCAACGTCCTGACTTTC; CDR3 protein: CASSLRGGVVTGANVLTF
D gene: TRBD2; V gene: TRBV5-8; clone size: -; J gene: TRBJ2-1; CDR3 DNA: TGTGCCAGCAGCTGGGGAGCGGGGGTAGGATCGGGCGAGCAGTTCTTC; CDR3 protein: CASSWGAGVGSGEQFF
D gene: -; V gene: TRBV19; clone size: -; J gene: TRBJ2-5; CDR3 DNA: TGTGCCAAGCCATACCCCTCCCAAGAGACCCAGTACTTC; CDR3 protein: CAKPYPSQETQYF
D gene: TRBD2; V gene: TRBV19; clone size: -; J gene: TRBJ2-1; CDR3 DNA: TGTCTAAGGCGGGGGGGACGCGGGCCAAGCTCTCAATATTTATACAATGAGCAGTTCTTC; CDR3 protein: CLRRGGRGPSSQYLYNEQFF
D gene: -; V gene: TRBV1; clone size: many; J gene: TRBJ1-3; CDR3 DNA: TGCACCAGCAGCCAAGGACAGGGGGGAAACACCATATATTTT; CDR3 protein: CTSSQGQGGNTIYF
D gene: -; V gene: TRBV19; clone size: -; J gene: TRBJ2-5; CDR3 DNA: TGTGCCAGCGGGGTTCTAGGGGAGACCCAGTACTTC; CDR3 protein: CASGVLGETQYF
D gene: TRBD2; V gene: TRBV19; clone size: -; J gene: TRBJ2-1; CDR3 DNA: TGTGCCAGTAGAGCCGGGACTAGCGATTTCAATGAGCAGTTCTTC; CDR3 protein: CASRAGTSDFNEQFF
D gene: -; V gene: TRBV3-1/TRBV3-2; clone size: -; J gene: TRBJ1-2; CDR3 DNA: TGTGCCAGCAGCCAAATCCTTAAGGGAGGGTACCAGGGCTACACCTTC; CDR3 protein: CASSQILKGGYQGYTF